This TCR beta chain appears in the sequencing data of a study of shared clonotypes between healthy human individuals. Method: immunoSEQ multiplex PCR; TCRdb's copy keeps in-frame clones and lacks some. Of millions of clones detected, over 90% appear once; the ten largest clones hold 0.35% to 0.5%. Sequenced: naive CD4+ T cells from PBMCs. The subset was: CD45RA+ positively selected. The sequence came from a young man in good health. Some clones in this sample may be carry-over from other donors' samples.

The CDR3 DNA sequence: TGTGCCAGCACTAGCGAGAACACCGGGGAGCTGTTTTTT. Amino acids: CASTSENTGELFF. V and J are TRBV6-5 and TRBJ2-2; weak D call: TRBD2 (6 bases). Germline-derived CDR1 and CDR2 are MNHEY and SVGAGI. CDR3 length: 13 amino acids. Deletions cut 7 bases from V and 1 base from J, with 7 bases between.